These 23 T cell receptor beta chains were sequenced from one sample in a study of T cell repertoires in cytomegalovirus infection (dated by TCRdb to about 2019). The sequencing machine was an Illumina HiSeq 1500. The public reads were reanalyzed by TCRdb: fastp trimming at Q25, MiXCR alignment, in-frame beta chains only. Identical CDR3 proteins give one entry, which carries the most common genes and DNA. Here the sample has 450,000 to 600,000 distinct CDR3 sequences; 11% occur a single time. The ten most abundant clones make up roughly 10% of the sample. The specimen was PBMCs. The receptors stem from a human donor in good health (CMV status not recorded). Some clones in this sample may be carry-over from other donors' samples.

This clonotype was detected many times. The chain joins TRBV19 to TRBJ2-1; 13 bases match TRBD2. V was clipped by 1 base and J by 8 bases; unmatched bases: 2. The CDR3 extends over 15 amino acids. Germline CDR1 is LNHDA and CDR2 is SQIVND (reference sequence). The CDR3 region has the DNA TGTGCCAGTAGTATAGGGACTAGCGGGAGTGATGAGCAGTTCTTC. Protein sequence: CASSIGTSGSDEQFF. The full variable domain, its missing parts supplied by reference TRBV19 and TRBJ2-1, is DGGITQSPKYLFRKEGQNVTLSCEQNLNHDAMYWYRQDPGQGLRLIYYSQIVNDFQKGDIAEGYSVSREKKESFPLTVTSAQKNPTAFYLCASSIGTSGSDEQFFGPGTRLTVL.

In this sample, this clonotype turned up a few times. The genes are TRBV7-9 and TRBJ1-6; 9 nucleotides agree with TRBD1. Trimming cost V 5 bases and J 11 bases; bases outside gene matches: 7. Germline CDR1 is SEHNR and CDR2 is FQNEAQ (reference sequence). The CDR3 has 14 amino acids. Here the CDR3 DNA reads TGTGCCAGCAGCCCAGGGACAGGGCGTGCACCCCTCCACTTT. Its translation is CASSPGTGRAPLHF. The full variable domain, completed using reference TRBV7-9 and TRBJ1-6, is DTGVSQNPRHKITKRGQNVTFRCDPISEHNRLYWYRQTLGQGPEFLTYFQNEAQLEKSRLLSDRFSAERPKGSFSTLEIQRTEQGDSAMYLCASSPGTGRAPLHFGNGTRLTVT.

The CDR3 spells CASETSKLAKNIQYF. The CDR3 coding sequence is TGTGCCAGCGAAACATCGAAGTTGGCCAAAAACATTCAGTACTTC. The rearrangement uses TRBV5-5 and TRBJ2-4; D unresolved. CDR1 is SGHKS and CDR2 is YYEKEE in the germline V gene (reference sequence). The V gene lost 7 bases and the J gene lost 1 base, with 15 bases spanning the gap. The CDR3 contains 15 residues.

This clonotype has a count of ten or more. This sequence joins TRBV7-9 and TRBJ1-1; D is possibly TRBD1 (5 bases). The CDR3 extends over 14 amino acids. The germline CDR1 and CDR2 sequences are SEHNR and FQNEAQ (reference sequence). V was shortened by 5 bases and J by 1 base, with 11 bases between the two germline ends. In DNA, the CDR3 is TGTGCCAGCAGCCCATCGACAGAGAACACTGAAGCTTTCTTT. Its translation is CASSPSTENTEAFF.

The chain is built from TRBV18 and TRBJ2-1; 7 bases are a match to TRBD1. J was trimmed by 3 bases and V by 5 bases; bases with no gene match: 1. The CDR3 spans 13 residues. CDR1 is KGHSH, CDR2 LQKENI, per germline. This chain's CDR3 is CASSGQVYNEQFF. CDR3 coding DNA: TGTGCCAGCTCAGGACAGGTCTACAATGAGCAGTTCTTC.

This clonotype was seen repeatedly, ten times or more. J is TRBJ1-1 and V is TRBV7-2, with unresolved D. Germline CDR1 and CDR2: SGHTA and FQGNSA. Trimming left V 0 bases short and J 3 bases short, with 8 bases between. The CDR3 runs to 14 residues. CDR3 loop: CASSLANGYTEAFF. CDR3 sequence (DNA): TGTGCCAGCAGCTTAGCGAACGGCTACACTGAAGCTTTCTTT.

This clonotype was counted ten times or more. The chain has TRBV5-6 and TRBJ2-3, with D possibly being TRBD1 (6 bases). Trimming shortened V by 4 bases and J by 0 bases, and 12 bases separated the two germline ends. The CDR3 consists of 15 residues. CDR1 is SGHDT and CDR2 is YYEEEE in the germline V gene. This chain's CDR3 is CASSHGTLSTDTQYF. CDR3 nucleotides: TGTGCCAGCAGCCATGGGACACTTAGCACAGATACGCAGTATTTT.

In its sample, this clonotype was seen many times. J is TRBJ1-2 and V is TRBV7-9; D unresolved. Germline V gene sequence: CDR1 SEHNR, CDR2 FQNEAQ (reference sequence). The V end was cut by 3 bases, the J end by 7 bases, with 15 bases between. This CDR3 spans 14 amino acids. The CDR3 spells CASSFGGSLGGYTF. CDR3 nucleotides: TGTGCCAGCAGCTTCGGCGGCTCCTTAGGTGGCTACACCTTC.

This clonotype has more than one count but fewer than ten. This chain connects TRBV5-1 to TRBJ2-2; the match to TRBD1 covers 12 bases. CDR3 length: 19 amino acids. The germline gives CDR1 SGHRS, CDR2 YFSETQ. The V segment lost 0 bases and the J segment 0 bases; nucleotides outside the gene matches: 6. In DNA form, the CDR3 reads TGCGCCAGCAGCTTGGAAGGGACAGGGGGCTATTCGAACACCGGGGAGCTGTTTTTT. It translates to CASSLEGTGGYSNTGELFF.

This clonotype was counted at least ten times. This chain links TRBV7-9 with TRBJ2-3, with TRBD2 identical over 7 bases. This CDR3 has 15 amino acids. CDR1 is SEHNR, CDR2 FQNEAQ, per germline (reference sequence). V gave up 10 bases and J gave up 3 bases; unmatched junction bases: 13. The CDR3 DNA follows: TGTGCCATCTTGGGAGGGCTAGCGGCTACAGATACGCAGTATTTT. Its translation is CAILGGLAATDTQYF.

This clonotype was seen ten or more times. J is TRBJ1-2 and V is TRBV5-5, with D tentatively TRBD1 (6 bases). V lost 2 bases and J 8 bases, leaving 13 bases between the germline ends. CDR1 is SGHKS, CDR2 YYEKEE, per germline (reference sequence). The CDR3 contains 13 residues. In DNA, the CDR3 is TGTGCCAGCAGCTTCTACCAGGGGCGAGGCTACACCTTC. It encodes CASSFYQGRGYTF.

This clonotype was recorded at least ten times. The V gene is TRBV19, the J gene TRBJ2-6; possible D gene TRBD1, 6 bases. Germline values: CDR1 LNHDA, CDR2 SQIVND (reference sequence). With 4 bases removed from V and 0 bases from J, the gap between germline ends came to 7 bases. The CDR3 has 15 residues. CDR3 DNA: TGTGCCAGTAGTACACAGGGCTCTGGGGCCAACGTCCTGACTTTC. This codes for CASSTQGSGANVLTF.

The chain has TRBV27 and TRBJ2-1, with D possibly matching TRBD2 (6 bases). Germline CDR1 and CDR2: MNHEY and SMNVEV (reference sequence). The V gene lost 8 bases and the J gene lost 6 bases, with 11 bases spanning the gap. The CDR3 spans 12 residues. The CDR3 DNA reads as TGTGCCAGCGGGAGGTTATTCAATGAGCAGTTCTTC. Translated: CASGRLFNEQFF.

This clonotype was counted many times. This sequence joins TRBV2 and TRBJ1-3; 8 nucleotides match TRBD1. Unmatched junction bases numbered 5, after V lost 6 bases and J lost 1 base. Germline-derived CDR1 and CDR2 are SNHLY and FYNNEI. This CDR3 has 15 residues. The CDR3 reads CASSGQGPSGNTIYF. CDR3 sequence (DNA): TGTGCCAGCAGCGGACAGGGCCCTTCTGGAAACACCATATATTTT.

This clonotype was seen a few times. The rearrangement joins TRBV5-6 to TRBJ1-1; D perhaps matches TRBD1 (6 bases). The V gene's germline CDR1 is SGHDT and CDR2 YYEEEE. V lost 0 bases and J lost 7, with 10 bases in between. This CDR3 spans 13 amino acids. Here the CDR3 reads CASSLVSGVEAFF. The CDR3 nucleotides read TGTGCCAGCAGCTTGGTGTCAGGGGTTGAAGCTTTCTTT.

Details on this clonotype: A much larger clone is a single base away; this may be a read error. In DNA form, the CDR3 reads TGTGCCAGCAGTTTATGGACTAGCGGGTCTCTCTACGAGCAGTACTTC. Translating it yields CASSLWTSGSLYEQYF. The chain combines TRBV28 with TRBJ2-7; 10 bases map to TRBD2. The CDR3 is 16 amino acids. Germline-derived CDR1 and CDR2 are MDHEN and SYDVKM. The V gene end was trimmed by 0 bases and the J gene end by 3 bases; junction bases not matched to a gene: 5.

This clonotype was counted at least ten times. The chain combines TRBV7-2 with TRBJ1-2; a weak D match, TRBD1 (5 bases). The CDR3 is made up of 14 amino acids. Trimming left V 5 bases short and J 2 bases short, with 12 bases between. Germline V gene data show CDR1 as SGHTA and CDR2 as FQGNSA. DNA of the CDR3: TGTGCCAGCAGCCCCGGGACGATGAACTATGGCTACACCTTC. Amino acids: CASSPGTMNYGYTF.

The V call is TRBV5-6, the J call TRBJ1-6; D is unresolved. Trimming shortened V by 4 bases and J by 6 bases, and 11 bases separated the two germline ends. CDR1 and CDR2 (germline): SGHDT, YYEEEE. This CDR3 is built from 14 residues. The CDR3 reads CASSVKMSNSPLHF. Here the CDR3 DNA reads TGTGCCAGCAGCGTCAAGATGAGTAATTCACCCCTCCACTTT.

This clonotype was counted many times. The chain employs TRBV7-2 and TRBJ2-1; no definite D call. Per germline, CDR1 SGHTA and CDR2 FQGNSA. This CDR3 spans 11 amino acids. V was pared by 2 bases and J by 10 bases, with 6 bases between. The DNA of the CDR3 is TGTGCCAGCAGCTTAAAGTTAGAGCAGTTCTTC. Protein product: CASSLKLEQFF.

Many counts were recorded for this clonotype. The gene calls are TRBV14 and TRBJ2-1; 7 positions agree with TRBD2. The CDR3 consists of 13 residues. V dropped 0 bases and J dropped 12; count of bases not matched to a gene: 5. The germline V gene has CDR1 SGHDN and CDR2 FVKESK. CDR3 bases: TGTGCCAGCAGCCAAGAGGGAGGGCTCGGGCAGTTCTTC. Amino acid sequence: CASSQEGGLGQFF.

This clonotype was seen a handful of times. The chain is built from TRBV20-1 and TRBJ2-6; 8 nucleotides line up with TRBD1. Germline lookup yields CDR1 DFQATT and CDR2 SNEGSKA (reference sequence). The trim removed 3 bases at V and 4 bases at J, leaving 8 bases unmatched. This CDR3 has 16 amino acids. The CDR3 DNA is TGCAGTGCTAGCCCCGGACAGGGAACCGGGGCCAACGTCCTGACTTTC. Its translation: CSASPGQGTGANVLTF.

This clonotype has a count of ten or more. The chain combines TRBV7-4 with TRBJ2-3, with D unclear. V was trimmed by 2 bases and J by 2 bases, leaving 14 bases between them. The CDR3 covers 16 residues. The V gene's germline CDR1 is SGHVT and CDR2 SQSDAQ. In DNA, the CDR3 is TGTGCCAGCAGCTTATCCCAAGAGTCTTACACAGATACGCAGTATTTT. Amino acid sequence: CASSLSQESYTDTQYF.

This clonotype has just a few counts. Here the CDR3 DNA reads TGTGCCAGCAGTCTGACCGGGGGGGCTGGCACAGATACGCAGTATTTT. As protein: CASSLTGGAGTDTQYF. The chain joins TRBV5-4 to TRBJ2-3; 8 nucleotides line up with TRBD2. V shed 5 bases, J shed 1 base, and the junction held 9 bases outside the gene matches. Germline V CDR1 and CDR2: SGHNT, YYREEE (reference sequence). The CDR3 is 16 amino acids.